This TCR beta chain was identified in a study of CD8+ T cells in alopecia areata. Study at large: At a dose of 5 to 10 mg twice daily, oral tofacitinib was given to treated patients.

Treatment reported: oral pan-JAK inhibitor, 5-10 mg twice daily. The CDR3 totals 15 residues. Looked up from germline, CDR1 is SNHLY and CDR2 is FYNNEI. V shed 5 bases, J shed 5 bases, and the junction held 5 bases outside the gene matches. It was cDNA, reverse transcribed from extracted RNA, that served as the sequencing template. Assay: immunoSEQ multiplex PCR; the TCRdb copy retains only in-frame clones and omits some. The sample consists of fewer than 100,000 clones, just over 70% of them appearing once. The rearrangement links TRBV2 to TRBJ2-2; the match to TRBD1 covers 10 bases. The sequence was collected from a human donor with alopecia areata. The material was CD8+ T cells sorted from blood, obtained around week 44, from a patient treated with tofacitinib. CDR3 sequence: CASSSTGGYTGELFF. Here the CDR3 DNA reads TGTGCCAGCAGTTCGACAGGGGGCTATACCGGGGAGCTGTTTTTT.